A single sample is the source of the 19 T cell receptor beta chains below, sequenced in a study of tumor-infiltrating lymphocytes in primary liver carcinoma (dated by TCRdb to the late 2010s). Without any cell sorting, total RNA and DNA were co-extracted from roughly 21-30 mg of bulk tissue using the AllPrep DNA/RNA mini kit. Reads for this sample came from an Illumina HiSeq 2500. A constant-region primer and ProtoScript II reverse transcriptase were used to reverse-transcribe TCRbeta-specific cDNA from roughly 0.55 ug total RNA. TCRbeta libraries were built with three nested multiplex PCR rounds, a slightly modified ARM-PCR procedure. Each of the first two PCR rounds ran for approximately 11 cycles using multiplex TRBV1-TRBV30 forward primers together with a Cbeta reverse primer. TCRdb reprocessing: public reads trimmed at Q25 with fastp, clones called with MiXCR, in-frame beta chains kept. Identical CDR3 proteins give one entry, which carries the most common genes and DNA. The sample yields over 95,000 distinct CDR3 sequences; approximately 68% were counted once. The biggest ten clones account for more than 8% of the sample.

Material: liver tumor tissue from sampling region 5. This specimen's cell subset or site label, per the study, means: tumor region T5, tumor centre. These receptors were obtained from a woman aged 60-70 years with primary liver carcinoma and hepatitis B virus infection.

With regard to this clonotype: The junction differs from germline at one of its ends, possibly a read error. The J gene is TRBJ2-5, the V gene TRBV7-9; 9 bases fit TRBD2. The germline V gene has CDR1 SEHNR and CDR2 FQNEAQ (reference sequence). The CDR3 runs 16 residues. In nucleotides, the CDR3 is TGTGCCGGCAGCCCCGGGACTAGCTGGAACCAAGAGACCCAGTACTTC. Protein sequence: CAGSPGTSWNQETQYF.

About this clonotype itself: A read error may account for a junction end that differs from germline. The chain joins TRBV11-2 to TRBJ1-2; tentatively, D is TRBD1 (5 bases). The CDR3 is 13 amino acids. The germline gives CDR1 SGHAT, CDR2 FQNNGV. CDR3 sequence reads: CASSLDRDYGYTF. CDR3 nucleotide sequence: TGTGCCAGCAGTTTAGACAGAGACTATGGCTACACCTTC.

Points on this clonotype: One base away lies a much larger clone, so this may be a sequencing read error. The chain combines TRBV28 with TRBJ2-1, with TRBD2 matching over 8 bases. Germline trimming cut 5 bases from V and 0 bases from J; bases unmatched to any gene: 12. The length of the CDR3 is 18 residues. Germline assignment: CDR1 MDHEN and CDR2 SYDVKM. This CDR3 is CASSPIFGSGSSYNEQFF. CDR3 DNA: TGTGCCAGCAGTCCGATCTTTGGGAGCGGGAGCTCCTACAATGAGCAGTTCTTC.

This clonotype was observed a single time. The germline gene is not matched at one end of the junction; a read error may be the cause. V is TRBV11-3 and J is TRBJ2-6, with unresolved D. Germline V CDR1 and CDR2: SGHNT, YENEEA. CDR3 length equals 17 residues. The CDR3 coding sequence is TGTGCCAGCAACTTAGATTGGGGATTCTCTGGGGCCAACGTCCTGACTTTC. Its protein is CASNLDWGFSGANVLTF.

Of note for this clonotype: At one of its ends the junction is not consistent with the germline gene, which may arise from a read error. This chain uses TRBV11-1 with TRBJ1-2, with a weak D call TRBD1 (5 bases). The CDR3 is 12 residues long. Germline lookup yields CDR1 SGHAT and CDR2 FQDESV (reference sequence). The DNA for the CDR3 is TGTGCCAGCAGCCAGGGACGTCGGGGCTTCATCTTC. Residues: CASSQGRRGFIF.

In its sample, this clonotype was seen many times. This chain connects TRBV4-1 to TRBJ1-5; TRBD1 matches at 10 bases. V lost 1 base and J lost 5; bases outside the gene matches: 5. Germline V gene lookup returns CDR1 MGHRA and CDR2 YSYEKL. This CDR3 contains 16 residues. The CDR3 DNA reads TGCGCCAGCAGCCAAGTCGGGACAGGGGTAGATCAGCCCCAGCATTTT. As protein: CASSQVGTGVDQPQHF.

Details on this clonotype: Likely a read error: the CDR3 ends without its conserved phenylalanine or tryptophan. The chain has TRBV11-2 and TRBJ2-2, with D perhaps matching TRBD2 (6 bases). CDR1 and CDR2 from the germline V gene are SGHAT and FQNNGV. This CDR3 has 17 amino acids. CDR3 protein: CATSLSLWGANTGELFV. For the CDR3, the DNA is TGTGCCACCAGCTTATCCCTGTGGGGGGCGAACACCGGGGAGCTGTTTGTT.

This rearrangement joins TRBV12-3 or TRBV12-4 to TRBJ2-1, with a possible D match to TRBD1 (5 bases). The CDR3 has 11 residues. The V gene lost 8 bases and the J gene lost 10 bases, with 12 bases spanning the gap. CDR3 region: CASGRQQEQFF. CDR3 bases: TGTGCCAGCGGTCGACAGCAAGAGCAGTTCTTC.

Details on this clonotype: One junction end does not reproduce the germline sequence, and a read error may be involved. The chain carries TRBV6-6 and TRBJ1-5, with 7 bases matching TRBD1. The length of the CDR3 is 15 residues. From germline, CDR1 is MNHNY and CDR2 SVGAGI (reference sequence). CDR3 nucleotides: TGTACCAGCAGTTTCAGACAGGGCAGCAATCAACCCCAGCATTTT. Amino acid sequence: CTSSFRQGSNQPQHF.

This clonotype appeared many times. The CDR3 nucleotides are TGTGCCAGCAGTTTCCAACCGGGGGCCGGGGGAAGGGAGCAGTACTTC. Translated, it gives CASSFQPGAGGREQYF. The chain employs TRBV12-3 or TRBV12-4 and TRBJ2-7; D may correspond to TRBD1 or TRBD2 (6 bases each). The CDR3 has 16 residues. Trimming left V 3 bases short and J 7 bases short, with 22 bases between.

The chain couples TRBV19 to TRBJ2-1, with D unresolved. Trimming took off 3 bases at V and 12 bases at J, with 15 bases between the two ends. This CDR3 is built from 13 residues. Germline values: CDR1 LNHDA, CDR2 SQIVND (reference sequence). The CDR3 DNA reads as TGTGCCAGTAGTATCCGTCCAGCAAGTGGGCAGTTCTTC. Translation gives CASSIRPASGQFF.

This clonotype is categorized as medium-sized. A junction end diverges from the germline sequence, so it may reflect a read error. The CDR3 is CASSPGTSGSTDTQYF. CDR3 nucleotide sequence: TGTGCCAGCAGCCCAGGGACTAGCGGGAGCACAGATACGCAGTATTTT. The V call is TRBV5-1, the J call TRBJ2-3; 12 nucleotides agree with TRBD2. The CDR3 runs to 16 residues. Per the germline V gene, CDR1 is SGHRS and CDR2 is YFSETQ.

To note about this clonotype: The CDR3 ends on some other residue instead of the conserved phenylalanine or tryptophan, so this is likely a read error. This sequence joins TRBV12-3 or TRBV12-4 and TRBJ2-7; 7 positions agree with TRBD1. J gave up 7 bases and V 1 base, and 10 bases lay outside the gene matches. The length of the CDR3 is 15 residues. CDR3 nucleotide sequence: TGTGCCAGCAGTTTAGGGCAGGGGGATTTATATGAGCAGTACTTA. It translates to CASSLGQGDLYEQYL.

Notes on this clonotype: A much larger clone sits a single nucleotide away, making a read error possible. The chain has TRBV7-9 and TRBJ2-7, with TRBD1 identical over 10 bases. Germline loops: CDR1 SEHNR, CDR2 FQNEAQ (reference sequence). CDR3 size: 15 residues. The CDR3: CASRLETGGSHEQYF. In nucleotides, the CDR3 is TGTGCCAGCAGATTAGAGACAGGGGGCTCTCACGAGCAGTACTTC.

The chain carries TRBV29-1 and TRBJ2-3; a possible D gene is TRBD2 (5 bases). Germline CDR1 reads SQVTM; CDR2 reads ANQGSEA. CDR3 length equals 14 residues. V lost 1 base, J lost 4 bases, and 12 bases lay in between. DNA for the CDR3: TGCAGCGTTGAAGGGAGGAAAGAGGCAGATACGCAGTATTTT. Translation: CSVEGRKEADTQYF.

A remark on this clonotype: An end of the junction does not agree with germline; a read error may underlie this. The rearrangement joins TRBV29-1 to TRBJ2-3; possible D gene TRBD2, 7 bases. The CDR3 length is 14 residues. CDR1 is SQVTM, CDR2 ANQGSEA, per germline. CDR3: CSELGGRDTDAQYF. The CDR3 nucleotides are TGCAGCGAGCTAGGGGGGAGGGACACAGATGCGCAGTATTTC.

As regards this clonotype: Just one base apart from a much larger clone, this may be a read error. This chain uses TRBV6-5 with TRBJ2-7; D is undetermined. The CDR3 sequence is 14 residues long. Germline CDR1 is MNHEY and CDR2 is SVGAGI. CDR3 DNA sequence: TGTGCCAGCAGTTACCAGAGGAGATCCTACGGGCAGTACTTC. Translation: CASSYQRRSYGQYF.

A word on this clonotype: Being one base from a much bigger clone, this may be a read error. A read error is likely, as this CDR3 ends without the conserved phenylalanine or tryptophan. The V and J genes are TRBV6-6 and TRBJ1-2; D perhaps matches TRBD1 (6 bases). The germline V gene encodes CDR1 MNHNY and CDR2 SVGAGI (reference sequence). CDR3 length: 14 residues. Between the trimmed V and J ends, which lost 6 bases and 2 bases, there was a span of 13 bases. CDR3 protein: CASRPPGQNYGYTL. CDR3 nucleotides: TGTGCCAGCAGACCCCCCGGACAGAACTATGGCTACACCCTC.

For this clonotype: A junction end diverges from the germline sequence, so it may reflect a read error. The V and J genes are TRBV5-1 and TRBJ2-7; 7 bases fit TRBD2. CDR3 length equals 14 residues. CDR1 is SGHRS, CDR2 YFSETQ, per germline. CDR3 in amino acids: CAGSLTGGGFKQYF. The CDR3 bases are TGCGCCGGCAGCTTAACGGGAGGCGGGTTCAAGCAGTACTTC.